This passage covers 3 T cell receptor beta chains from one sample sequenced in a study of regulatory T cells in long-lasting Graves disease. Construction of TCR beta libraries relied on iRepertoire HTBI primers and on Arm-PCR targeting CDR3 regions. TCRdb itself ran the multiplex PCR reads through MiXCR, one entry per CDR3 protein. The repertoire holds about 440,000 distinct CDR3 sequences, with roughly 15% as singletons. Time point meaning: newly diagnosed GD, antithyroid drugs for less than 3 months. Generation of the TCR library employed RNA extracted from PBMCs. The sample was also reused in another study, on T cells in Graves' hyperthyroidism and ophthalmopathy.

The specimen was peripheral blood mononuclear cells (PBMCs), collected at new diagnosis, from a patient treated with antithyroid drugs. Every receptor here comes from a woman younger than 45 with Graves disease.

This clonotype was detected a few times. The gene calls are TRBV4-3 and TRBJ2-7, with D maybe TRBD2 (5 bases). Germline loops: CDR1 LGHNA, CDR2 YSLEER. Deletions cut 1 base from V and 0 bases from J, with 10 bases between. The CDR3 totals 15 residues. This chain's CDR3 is CASSQGLRASYEQYF. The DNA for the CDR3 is TGCGCCAGCAGCCAAGGGTTGCGGGCCTCCTACGAGCAGTACTTC.

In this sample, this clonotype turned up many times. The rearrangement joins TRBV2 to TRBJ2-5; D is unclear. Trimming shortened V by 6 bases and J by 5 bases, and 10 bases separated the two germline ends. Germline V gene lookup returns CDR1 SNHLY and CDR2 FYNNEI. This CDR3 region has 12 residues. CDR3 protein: CASRQSPETQYF. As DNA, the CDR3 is TGTGCCAGCAGACAGTCTCCGGAGACCCAGTACTTC.

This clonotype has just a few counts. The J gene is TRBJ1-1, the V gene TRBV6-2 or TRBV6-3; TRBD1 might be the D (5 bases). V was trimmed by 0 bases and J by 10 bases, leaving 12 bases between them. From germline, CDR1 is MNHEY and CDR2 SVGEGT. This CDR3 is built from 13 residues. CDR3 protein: CASSYSGASGAFF. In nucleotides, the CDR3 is TGTGCCAGCAGTTACTCAGGGGCCTCGGGAGCTTTCTTT.